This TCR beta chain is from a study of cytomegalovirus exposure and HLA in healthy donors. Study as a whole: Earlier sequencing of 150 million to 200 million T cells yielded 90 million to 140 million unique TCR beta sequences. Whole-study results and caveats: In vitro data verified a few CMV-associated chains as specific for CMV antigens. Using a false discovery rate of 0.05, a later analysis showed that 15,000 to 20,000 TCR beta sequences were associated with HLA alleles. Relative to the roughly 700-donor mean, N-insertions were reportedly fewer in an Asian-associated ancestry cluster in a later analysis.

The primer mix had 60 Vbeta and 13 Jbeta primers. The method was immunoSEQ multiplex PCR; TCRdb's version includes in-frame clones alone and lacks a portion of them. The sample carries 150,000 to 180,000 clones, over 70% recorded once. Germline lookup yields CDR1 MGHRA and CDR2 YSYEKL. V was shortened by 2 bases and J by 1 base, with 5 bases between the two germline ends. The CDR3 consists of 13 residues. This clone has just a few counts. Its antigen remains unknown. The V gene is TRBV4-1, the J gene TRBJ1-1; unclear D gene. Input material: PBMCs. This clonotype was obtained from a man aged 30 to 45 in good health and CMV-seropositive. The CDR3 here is CASSQTANTEAFF. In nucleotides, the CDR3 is TGCGCCAGCAGCCAAACAGCGAACACTGAAGCTTTCTTT.